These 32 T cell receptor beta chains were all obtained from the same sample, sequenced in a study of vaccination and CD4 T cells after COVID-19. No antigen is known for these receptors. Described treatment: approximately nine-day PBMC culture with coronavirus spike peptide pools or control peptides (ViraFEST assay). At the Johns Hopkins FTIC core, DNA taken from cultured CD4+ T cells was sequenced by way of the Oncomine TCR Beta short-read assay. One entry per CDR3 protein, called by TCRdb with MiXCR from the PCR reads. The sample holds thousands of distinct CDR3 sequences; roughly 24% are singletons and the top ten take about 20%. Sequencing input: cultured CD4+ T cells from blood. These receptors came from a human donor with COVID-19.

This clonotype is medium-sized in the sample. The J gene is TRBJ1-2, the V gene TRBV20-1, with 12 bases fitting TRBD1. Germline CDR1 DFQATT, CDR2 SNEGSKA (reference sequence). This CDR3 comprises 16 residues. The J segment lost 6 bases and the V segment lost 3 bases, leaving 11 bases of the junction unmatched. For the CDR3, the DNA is TGCAGTGCTAGTGGAGAGTATGGGACAGGGGGCGATGGCTACACCTTC. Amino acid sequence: CSASGEYGTGGDGYTF.

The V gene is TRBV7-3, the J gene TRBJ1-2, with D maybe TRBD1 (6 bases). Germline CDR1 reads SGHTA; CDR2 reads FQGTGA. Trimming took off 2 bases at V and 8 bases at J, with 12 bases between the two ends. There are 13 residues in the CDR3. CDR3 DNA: TGTGCCAGCAGCTTACGTGGAGGGGGGGGCTACACCTTC. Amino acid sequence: CASSLRGGGGYTF.

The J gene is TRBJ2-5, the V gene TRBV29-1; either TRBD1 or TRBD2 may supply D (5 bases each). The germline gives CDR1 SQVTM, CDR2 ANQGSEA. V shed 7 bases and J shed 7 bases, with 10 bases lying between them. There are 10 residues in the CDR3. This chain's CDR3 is CSAARGTQYF. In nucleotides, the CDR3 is TGCAGCGCCGCGAGGGGGACCCAGTACTTC.

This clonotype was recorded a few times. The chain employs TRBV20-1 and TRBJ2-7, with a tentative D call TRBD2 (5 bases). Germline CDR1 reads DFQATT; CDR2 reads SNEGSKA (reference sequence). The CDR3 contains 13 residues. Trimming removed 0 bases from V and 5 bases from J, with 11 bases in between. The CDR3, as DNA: TGCAGTGCTAGAGATCCATGGGGAGACGAGCAGTACTTC. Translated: CSARDPWGDEQYF.

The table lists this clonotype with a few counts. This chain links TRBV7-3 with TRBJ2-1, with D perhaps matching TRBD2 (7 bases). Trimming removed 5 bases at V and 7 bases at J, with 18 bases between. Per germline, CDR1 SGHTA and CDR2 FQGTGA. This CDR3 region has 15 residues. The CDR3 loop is CASSHLGGAVNEQFF. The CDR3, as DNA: TGTGCCAGCAGCCATTTAGGGGGGGCGGTTAATGAGCAGTTCTTC. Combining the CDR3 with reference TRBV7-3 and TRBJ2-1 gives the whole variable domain GAGVSQTPSNKVTEKGKYVELRCDPISGHTALYWYRQSLGQGPEFLIYFQGTGAADDSGLPNDRFFAVRPEGSVSTLKIQRTERGDSAVYLCASSHLGGAVNEQFFGPGTRLTVL.

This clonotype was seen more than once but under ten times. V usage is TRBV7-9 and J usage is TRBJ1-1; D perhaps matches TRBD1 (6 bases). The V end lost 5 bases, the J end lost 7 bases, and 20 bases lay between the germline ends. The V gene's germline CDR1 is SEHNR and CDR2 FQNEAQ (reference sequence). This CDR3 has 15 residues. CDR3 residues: CASSLYGGGRDEAFF. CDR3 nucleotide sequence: TGTGCCAGCAGCCTCTATGGGGGGGGCAGGGATGAAGCTTTCTTT.

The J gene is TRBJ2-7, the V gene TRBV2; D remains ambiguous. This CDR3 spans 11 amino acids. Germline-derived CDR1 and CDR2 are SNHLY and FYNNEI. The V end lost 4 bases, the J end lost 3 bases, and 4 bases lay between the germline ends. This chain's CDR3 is CASSVNYEQYF. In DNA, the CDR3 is TGTGCCAGCAGTGTTAACTACGAGCAGTACTTC.

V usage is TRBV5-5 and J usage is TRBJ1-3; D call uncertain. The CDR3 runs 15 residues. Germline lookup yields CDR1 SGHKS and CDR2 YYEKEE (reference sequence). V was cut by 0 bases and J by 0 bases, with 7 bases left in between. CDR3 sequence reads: CASSLAADSGNTIYF. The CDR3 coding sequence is TGTGCCAGCAGCTTGGCCGCGGACTCTGGAAACACCATATATTTT.

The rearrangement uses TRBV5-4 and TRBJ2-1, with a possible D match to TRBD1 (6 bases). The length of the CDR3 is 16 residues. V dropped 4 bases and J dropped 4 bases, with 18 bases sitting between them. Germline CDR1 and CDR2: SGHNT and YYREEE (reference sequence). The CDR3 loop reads CASSLTGTQPYNEQFF. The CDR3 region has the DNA TGTGCCAGCAGCCTCACTGGGACACAACCTTACAATGAGCAGTTCTTC.

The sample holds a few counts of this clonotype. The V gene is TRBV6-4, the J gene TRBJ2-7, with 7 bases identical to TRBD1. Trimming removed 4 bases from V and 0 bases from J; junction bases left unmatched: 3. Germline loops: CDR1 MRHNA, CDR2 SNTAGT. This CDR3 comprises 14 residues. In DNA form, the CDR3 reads TGTGCCAGCAGTGGCACAGGGGCCTCCTACGAGCAGTACTTC. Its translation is CASSGTGASYEQYF.

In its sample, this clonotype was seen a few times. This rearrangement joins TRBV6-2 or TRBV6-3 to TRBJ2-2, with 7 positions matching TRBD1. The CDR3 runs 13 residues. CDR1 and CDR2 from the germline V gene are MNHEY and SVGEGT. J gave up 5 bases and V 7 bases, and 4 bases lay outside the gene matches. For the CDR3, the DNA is TGTGCCAGCAATGACAGGGTGACCGGGGAGCTGTTTTTT. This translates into CASNDRVTGELFF.

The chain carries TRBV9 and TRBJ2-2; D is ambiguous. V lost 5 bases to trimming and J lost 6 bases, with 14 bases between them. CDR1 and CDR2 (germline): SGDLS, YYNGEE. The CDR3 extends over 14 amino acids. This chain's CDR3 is CASRKGLPAGELFF. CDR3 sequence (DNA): TGTGCCAGCAGGAAAGGGTTACCGGCCGGGGAGCTGTTTTTT.

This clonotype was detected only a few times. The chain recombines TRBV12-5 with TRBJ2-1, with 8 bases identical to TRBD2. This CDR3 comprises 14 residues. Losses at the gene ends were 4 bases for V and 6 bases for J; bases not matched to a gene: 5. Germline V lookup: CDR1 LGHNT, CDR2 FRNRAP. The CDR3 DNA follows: TGTGCTAGTGGTTGGGTAGCGGGGCCCAATGAGCAGTTCTTC. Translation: CASGWVAGPNEQFF.

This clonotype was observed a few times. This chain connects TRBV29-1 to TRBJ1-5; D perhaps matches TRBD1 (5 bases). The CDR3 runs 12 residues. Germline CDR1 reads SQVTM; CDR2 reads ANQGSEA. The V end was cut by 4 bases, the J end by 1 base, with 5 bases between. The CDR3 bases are TGCAGCGTTGGGGGGAGCAATCAGCCCCAGCATTTT. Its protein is CSVGGSNQPQHF. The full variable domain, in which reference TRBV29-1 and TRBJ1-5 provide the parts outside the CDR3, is SAVISQKPSRDICQRGTSLTIQCQVDSQVTMMFWYRQQPGQSLTLIATANQGSEATYESGFVIDKFPISRPNLTFSTLTVSNMSPEDSSIYLCSVGGSNQPQHFGDGTRLSIL.

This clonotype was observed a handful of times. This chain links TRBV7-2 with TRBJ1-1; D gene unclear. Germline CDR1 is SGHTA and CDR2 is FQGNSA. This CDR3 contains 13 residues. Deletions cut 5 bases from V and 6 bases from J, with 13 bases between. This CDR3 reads CASSLLMGSEAFF. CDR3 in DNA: TGTGCCAGCAGCCTCCTCATGGGTTCTGAAGCTTTCTTT. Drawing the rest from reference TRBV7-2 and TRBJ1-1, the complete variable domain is GAGVSQSPSNKVTEKGKDVELRCDPISGHTALYWYRQSLGQGLEFLIYFQGNSAPDKSGLPSDRFSAERTGGSVSTLTIQRTQQEDSAVYLCASSLLMGSEAFFGQGTRLTVV.

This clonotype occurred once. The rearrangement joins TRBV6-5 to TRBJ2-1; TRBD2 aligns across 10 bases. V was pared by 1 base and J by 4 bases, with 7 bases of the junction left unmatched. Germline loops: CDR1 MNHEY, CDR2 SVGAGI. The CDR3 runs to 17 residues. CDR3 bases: TGTGCCAGCAGTTACTTAGGGCTAGCGGGAGCGTACAATGAGCAGTTCTTC. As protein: CASSYLGLAGAYNEQFF.

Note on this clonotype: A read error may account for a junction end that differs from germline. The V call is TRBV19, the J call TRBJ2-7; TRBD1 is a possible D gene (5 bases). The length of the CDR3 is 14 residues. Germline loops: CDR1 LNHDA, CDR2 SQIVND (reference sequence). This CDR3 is CAGSMAQAPYEQYF. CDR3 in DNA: TGTGCCGGTAGTATGGCACAGGCCCCCTACGAGCAGTACTTC.

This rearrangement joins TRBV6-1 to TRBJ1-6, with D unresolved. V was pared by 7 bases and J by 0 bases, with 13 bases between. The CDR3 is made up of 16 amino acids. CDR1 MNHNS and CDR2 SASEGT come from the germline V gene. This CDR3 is CASTLGPSSYNSPLHF. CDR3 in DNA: TGTGCCAGCACCCTTGGCCCGAGCTCCTATAATTCACCCCTCCACTTT.

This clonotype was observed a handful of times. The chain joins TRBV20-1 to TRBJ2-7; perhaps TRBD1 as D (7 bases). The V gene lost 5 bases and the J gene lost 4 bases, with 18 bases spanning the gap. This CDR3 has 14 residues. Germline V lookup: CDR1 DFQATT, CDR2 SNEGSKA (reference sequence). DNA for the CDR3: TGCAGTGCTGATCTGGAGGGGGCGGGATACGAGCAGTACTTC. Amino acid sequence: CSADLEGAGYEQYF.

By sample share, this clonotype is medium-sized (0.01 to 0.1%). The CDR3 DNA is TGTGCCAGCAGCTCATTCGGAGTGGGGACAGGATATAGCAATCAGCCCCAGCATTTT. It translates to CASSSFGVGTGYSNQPQHF. The chain carries TRBV27 and TRBJ1-5; TRBD1 agrees at 8 bases. Trimming removed 6 bases from V and 0 bases from J; junction bases left unmatched: 16. Germline loops: CDR1 MNHEY, CDR2 SMNVEV (reference sequence). The CDR3 consists of 19 residues.

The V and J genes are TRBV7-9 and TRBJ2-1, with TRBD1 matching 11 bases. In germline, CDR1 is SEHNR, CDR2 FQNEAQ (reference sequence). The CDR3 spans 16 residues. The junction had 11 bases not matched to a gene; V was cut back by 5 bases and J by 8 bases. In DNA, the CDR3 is TGTGCCAGCAGCCGGTTTGGACAGGGGGCAAGGGATGAGCAGTTCTTC. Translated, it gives CASSRFGQGARDEQFF.

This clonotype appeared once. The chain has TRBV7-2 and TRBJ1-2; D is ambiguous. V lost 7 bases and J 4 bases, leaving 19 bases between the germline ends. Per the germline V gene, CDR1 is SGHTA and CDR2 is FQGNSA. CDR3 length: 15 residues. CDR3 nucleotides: TGTGCCAGCACCCCAGCCTCGACGGACCTCTATGGCTACACCTTC. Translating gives CASTPASTDLYGYTF.

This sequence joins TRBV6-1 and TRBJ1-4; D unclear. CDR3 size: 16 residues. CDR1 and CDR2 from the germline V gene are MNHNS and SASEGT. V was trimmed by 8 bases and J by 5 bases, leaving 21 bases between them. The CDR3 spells CASRNTGSPVNEKLFF. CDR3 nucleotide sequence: TGTGCCAGCCGCAACACCGGATCTCCGGTGAATGAAAAACTGTTTTTT.

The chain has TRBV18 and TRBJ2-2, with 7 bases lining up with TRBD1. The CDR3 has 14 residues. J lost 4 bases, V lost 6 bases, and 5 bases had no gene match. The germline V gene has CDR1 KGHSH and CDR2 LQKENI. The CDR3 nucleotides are TGTGCCAGCTCGCAGGGACAGACCACCGGGGAGCTGTTTTTT. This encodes CASSQGQTTGELFF.

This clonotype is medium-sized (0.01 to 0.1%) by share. CDR3 coding DNA: TGTGCCAGCAGGAATGACAGGGGAGGTTTGTCCCTCCACTTT. Encoded protein: CASRNDRGGLSLHF. This chain links TRBV2 with TRBJ1-6, with 8 bases fitting TRBD1. The CDR3 covers 14 residues. After removal of 6 bases from V and 14 bases from J, the junction contained 12 bases not matched to a gene. The V gene's germline CDR1 is SNHLY and CDR2 FYNNEI.

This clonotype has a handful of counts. DNA of the CDR3: TGTGCCAGTAGCGACCTCCCGGGACAGGGGAATCAGCCCCAGCATTTT. It codes for CASSDLPGQGNQPQHF. This rearrangement joins TRBV19 to TRBJ1-5; 10 positions agree with TRBD1. The CDR3 has 16 amino acids. The germline V gene has CDR1 LNHDA and CDR2 SQIVND (reference sequence). J gave up 4 bases and V 6 bases, and 9 bases lay outside the gene matches.

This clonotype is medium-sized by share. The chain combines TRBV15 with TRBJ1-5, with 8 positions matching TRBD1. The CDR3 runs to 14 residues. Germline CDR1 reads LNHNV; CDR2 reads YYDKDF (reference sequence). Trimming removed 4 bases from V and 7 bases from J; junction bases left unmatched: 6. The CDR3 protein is CATSMRTGRQPQHF. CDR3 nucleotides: TGTGCCACCAGCATGAGGACAGGGAGGCAGCCCCAGCATTTT.

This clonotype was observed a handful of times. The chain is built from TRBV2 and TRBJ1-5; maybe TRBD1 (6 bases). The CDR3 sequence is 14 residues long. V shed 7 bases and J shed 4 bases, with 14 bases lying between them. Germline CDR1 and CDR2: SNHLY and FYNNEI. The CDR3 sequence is CASTRETGNQPQHF. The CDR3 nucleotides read TGTGCCAGCACGAGGGAGACAGGAAATCAGCCCCAGCATTTT.

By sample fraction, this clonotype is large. The CDR3 bases are TGTGCCAGCAGCACTGGACAGCAGAACACTGAAGCTTTCTTT. Amino acid sequence: CASSTGQQNTEAFF. This chain uses TRBV9 with TRBJ1-1, with D possibly being TRBD1 (6 bases). The CDR3 is 14 amino acids. V was cut by 4 bases and J by 1 base, with 11 bases left in between. CDR1 and CDR2 (germline): SGDLS, YYNGEE.

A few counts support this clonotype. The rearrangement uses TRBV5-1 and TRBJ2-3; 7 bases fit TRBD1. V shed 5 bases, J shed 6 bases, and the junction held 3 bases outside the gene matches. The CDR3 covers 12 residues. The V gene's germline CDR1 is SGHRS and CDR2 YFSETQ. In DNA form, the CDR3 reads TGCGCCAGCAGTATACAGGGGGATACGCAGTATTTT. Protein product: CASSIQGDTQYF.

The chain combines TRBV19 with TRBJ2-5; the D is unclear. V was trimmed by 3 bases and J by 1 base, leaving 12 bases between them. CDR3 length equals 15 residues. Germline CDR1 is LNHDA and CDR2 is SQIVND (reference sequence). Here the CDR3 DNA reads TGTGCCAGTAGTATGACCGCCACGGCCCAAGAGACCCAGTACTTC. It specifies CASSMTATAQETQYF. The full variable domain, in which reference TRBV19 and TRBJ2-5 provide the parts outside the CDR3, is DGGITQSPKYLFRKEGQNVTLSCEQNLNHDAMYWYRQDPGQGLRLIYYSQIVNDFQKGDIAEGYSVSREKKESFPLTVTSAQKNPTAFYLCASSMTATAQETQYFGPGTRLLVL.

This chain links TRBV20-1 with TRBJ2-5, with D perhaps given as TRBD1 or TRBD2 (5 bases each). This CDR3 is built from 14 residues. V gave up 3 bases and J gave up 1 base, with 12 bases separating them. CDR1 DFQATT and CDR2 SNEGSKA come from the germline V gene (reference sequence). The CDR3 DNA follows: TGCAGTGCTAGCGTTACCGGGACCCAAGAGACCCAGTACTTC. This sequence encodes CSASVTGTQETQYF.